Below, one T cell receptor beta chain is given with its context. The data were taken from a study of beta chain features in type 1 diabetes. With 3 bases removed from V and 5 bases from J, the gap between germline ends came to 10 bases. CDR3 size: 14 residues. Germline CDR1 is SGHTA and CDR2 is FQGNSA. Every bit of the isolated RNA underwent reverse transcription, so sequencing read expressed TCRB transcripts. TCRdb's copy holds only in-frame clones and misses some; the assay was immunoSEQ multiplex PCR. The sample lists about 150,000 clones, 10% occurring once. The rearrangement links TRBV7-2 to TRBJ2-2; D might be TRBD2 (6 bases). The receptor's source is a man aged 18 to 30 in good health. The specimen sequenced was naive CD4+ T cells from blood. The CDR3 bases are TGTGCCAGCAGCTTCCAGGGAGGAACCGGGGAGCTGTTTTTT. Translating gives CASSFQGGTGELFF.